These T cell receptor beta chains were read from a single sample in a study of blood T cell repertoires in COVID-19. Method: immunoSEQ multiplex PCR; TCRdb's copy keeps in-frame clones and lacks some. The sample records 200,000 to 250,000 clones, about 85% being singletons. Sample: PBMCs or T cells enriched from blood (not recorded which). The receptors shown here come from a man aged 25-45 years who had recovered from COVID-19. CDR3s include the opening cysteine and the closing phenylalanine or tryptophan. D genes are given only for firm matches. Rows may omit the clone size; those that give it use once, few, many or a size class.

clone_size	cdr3_length	j_call	d_call	v_call	cdr3_aa	cdr3_nt
-	12	TRBJ1-2	-	TRBV28	CASETVNYGYTF	TGTGCCAGCGAAACAGTCAACTATGGCTACACCTTC
-	13	TRBJ2-5	-	TRBV7-2	CASGIQGAETQYF	TGTGCCAGCGGTATTCAGGGTGCGGAGACCCAGTACTTC
-	16	TRBJ1-5	-	TRBV28	CASRGRAAGWNQPQHF	TGTGCCAGCAGGGGGAGGGCGGCAGGGTGGAATCAGCCCCAGCATTTT
-	16	TRBJ1-4	TRBD1	TRBV4-3	CASSQNLQGVGEKLFF	TGCGCCAGCAGCCAAAACCTACAGGGGGTGGGGGAAAAACTGTTTTTT
-	16	TRBJ2-3	TRBD1	TRBV27	CASSHAGTDWTDTQYF	TGTGCCAGCAGCCACGCCGGGACAGATTGGACAGATACGCAGTATTTT
-	12	TRBJ1-2	-	TRBV19	CASSIWSYGYTF	TGTGCCAGTAGTATTTGGAGCTATGGCTACACCTTC
-	15	TRBJ2-7	-	TRBV10-3	CAISESKRRTYEQYF	TGTGCCATCAGTGAGTCAAAGCGGAGGACCTACGAGCAGTACTTC
-	15	TRBJ1-2	TRBD1	TRBV7-2	CASSPGQGVVYGYTF	TGTGCCAGCAGCCCGGGACAGGGGGTAGTCTATGGCTACACCTTC
-	11	TRBJ1-4	-	TRBV21-1	CASSSSEKLFF	TGTGCCAGCAGCAGTAGTGAAAAACTGTTTTTT
-	16	TRBJ2-3	TRBD2	TRBV13	CASSLVEGRVTDTQYF	TGTGCCAGCAGCTTAGTCGAGGGGAGGGTCACAGATACGCAGTATTTT
-	12	TRBJ1-2	-	TRBV27	CASSFSGDGYTF	TGTGCCAGCAGTTTTTCGGGGGATGGCTACACCTTC
-	13	TRBJ2-7	TRBD2	TRBV2	CAGRQRGPYEQYF	TGTGCCGGACGCCAGCGGGGGCCCTACGAGCAGTACTTC
once	12	TRBJ2-2	-	TRBV30	CAWSPDTGELFF	TGTGCCTGGAGTCCAGACACCGGGGAGCTGTTTTTT
-	13	TRBJ2-7	-	TRBV13	CASSLEGLGEQYF	TGTGCCAGCAGCTTAGAGGGGTTGGGCGAGCAGTACTTC
once	17	TRBJ1-5	-	TRBV7-4	CPSTDGYGGGSNQPQHF	TGTCCCAGCACCGACGGATACGGGGGGGGCAGCAATCAGCCCCAGCATTTT
-	16	TRBJ2-5	-	TRBV5-1	CASSPQPGSAGQTQYF	TGCGCCAGCAGCCCGCAACCAGGGTCCGCCGGGCAGACCCAGTACTTC
-	12	TRBJ1-2	-	TRBV24-1	CATSDPGYGYTF	TGTGCCACCAGTGATCCGGGCTATGGCTACACCTTC
-	15	TRBJ1-1	-	TRBV5-1	CASSLLQLTGGEAFF	TGCGCCAGCAGCCTTCTACAACTGACGGGGGGTGAAGCTTTCTTT
-	18	TRBJ2-5	TRBD2	TRBV3-1/TRBV3-2	CASSPQTLGARGQETQYF	TGTGCCAGCAGCCCGCAAACACTAGGGGCGCGGGGGCAAGAGACCCAGTACTTC
-	12	TRBJ2-7	-	TRBV5-4	CASSPDSYEQYF	TGTGCCAGCAGCCCCGACAGCTACGAGCAGTACTTC
-	16	TRBJ2-1	-	TRBV27	CASMGSEGGRLNEQFF	TGTGCCAGCATGGGTTCGGAAGGGGGTCGCCTCAATGAGCAGTTCTTC
-	15	TRBJ1-4	TRBD1	TRBV4-1	CASSQPGQGPEKLFF	TGCGCCAGCAGCCAACCTGGACAGGGACCTGAAAAACTGTTTTTT
-	14	TRBJ2-7	-	TRBV9	CASSVDNWSYEQYF	TGTGCCAGCAGCGTAGATAACTGGAGTTACGAGCAGTACTTC
-	15	TRBJ2-5	TRBD2	TRBV3-1/TRBV3-2	CASGRGRGVQETQYF	TGTGCCAGCGGTCGAGGGCGGGGGGTACAAGAGACCCAGTACTTC
-	16	TRBJ1-6	-	TRBV18	CASSPIPGVNNSPLHF	TGTGCCAGCTCACCAATACCGGGGGTCAATAATTCACCCCTCCACTTT
few	10	TRBJ2-5	-	TRBV20-1	CSARQETQYF	TGCAGTGCGCGTCAAGAGACCCAGTACTTC
-	14	TRBJ1-2	-	TRBV5-6	CASRTDSREDGYTF	TGTGCCAGCAGAACCGACAGTCGAGAGGATGGCTACACCTTC
-	20	TRBJ2-4	TRBD2	TRBV6-2/TRBV6-3	CASSPKPGTSGGRAKNIQYF	TGTGCCAGCAGTCCGAAACCAGGGACTAGCGGGGGGAGGGCCAAAAACATTCAGTACTTC
-	12	TRBJ1-3	-	TRBV7-6	CASSQGGNTIYF	TGTGCCAGCAGCCAGGGGGGAAACACCATATATTTT
few	15	TRBJ1-4	-	TRBV6-5	CASGSAGVGNEKLFF	TGTGCCAGCGGATCGGCAGGGGTGGGTAATGAAAAACTGTTTTTT
-	14	TRBJ2-3	-	TRBV7-9	CASSQWQDTDTQYF	TGTGCCAGCAGCCAGTGGCAGGACACAGATACGCAGTATTTT
-	14	TRBJ2-5	-	TRBV18	CAIPRGFASETQYF	TGTGCCATCCCTAGGGGTTTCGCCTCGGAGACCCAGTACTTC
-	16	TRBJ1-5	TRBD1	TRBV28	CASSFETGLDGQPQHF	TGTGCCAGCAGTTTCGAGACAGGGTTGGATGGTCAGCCCCAGCATTTT
once	13	TRBJ1-2	-	TRBV7-2	CASSLDSQGSYTF	TGTGCCAGCAGCTTAGATAGCCAGGGTAGCTACACCTTC
-	12	TRBJ2-7	TRBD2	TRBV7-9	CASSGTRYEQYF	TGTGCCAGCAGCGGGACTAGGTACGAGCAGTACTTC
once	14	TRBJ1-5	TRBD1	TRBV27	CASSLGTDNQPQHF	TGTGCCAGCAGTTTAGGGACAGATAATCAGCCCCAGCATTTT
-	15	TRBJ2-1	TRBD1	TRBV25-1	CASSAAGQGNIEQFF	TGTGCCAGCTCGGCGGCGGGACAGGGGAACATTGAGCAGTTCTTC
-	14	TRBJ2-3	-	TRBV24-1	CATQTPSAGDTQYF	TGTGCCACCCAAACCCCTAGCGCCGGAGATACGCAGTATTTT
-	13	TRBJ2-1	TRBD2	TRBV30	CACGLAVYNEQFF	TGTGCCTGCGGACTAGCGGTATACAATGAGCAGTTCTTC
once	18	TRBJ2-2	TRBD2	TRBV28	CASISPTSGSLSTGELFF	TGTGCCAGCATCAGCCCAACTAGCGGGAGTCTCAGCACCGGGGAGCTGTTTTTT
-	16	TRBJ1-5	-	TRBV28	CASRPNQGPSNQPQHF	TGTGCCAGCAGGCCTAATCAGGGGCCTAGCAATCAGCCCCAGCATTTT
-	15	TRBJ1-2	-	TRBV27	CASIGWVEGHYGYTF	TGTGCCAGCATCGGGTGGGTGGAGGGGCACTATGGCTACACCTTC
-	14	TRBJ1-1	-	TRBV3-1/TRBV3-2	CASSQGGGNTEAFF	TGTGCCAGCAGCCAAGGAGGGGGGAACACTGAAGCTTTCTTT
-	15	TRBJ2-1	TRBD2	TRBV5-1	CASSPGREGYSEQFF	TGCGCCAGCTCCCCGGGGCGGGAGGGCTATAGTGAGCAGTTCTTC
-	15	TRBJ2-5	TRBD2	TRBV7-8	CASSLGSGGPRTQYF	TGTGCCAGCAGCTTAGGTAGCGGGGGGCCCCGGACCCAGTACTTC
once	14	TRBJ1-2	-	TRBV7-8	CASSPSQGGYGYTF	TGTGCCAGCAGCCCTAGTCAGGGAGGGTATGGCTACACCTTC
-	14	TRBJ1-1	-	TRBV27	CASSPRQVGTEAFF	TGTGCCAGCAGTCCCCGACAGGTTGGCACTGAAGCTTTCTTT
-	17	TRBJ2-1	TRBD2	TRBV3-1/TRBV3-2	CASSHGTSGLLALEQFF	TGTGCCAGCAGCCACGGGACTAGCGGGCTTCTCGCCCTTGAGCAGTTCTTC
few	15	TRBJ1-2	TRBD1	TRBV4-3	CASSHSDRGLYGYTF	TGCGCCAGCAGCCACTCAGACAGGGGACTCTATGGCTACACCTTC
-	16	TRBJ2-7	-	TRBV7-2	CASSPEPKIPPYEQYF	TGTGCCAGCAGCCCCGAACCTAAGATCCCTCCCTACGAGCAGTACTTC
-	17	TRBJ2-1	-	TRBV19	CASSKDNLPGVYNEQFF	TGTGCCAGTAGTAAGGACAACCTCCCGGGGGTTTACAATGAGCAGTTCTTC
-	13	TRBJ2-7	-	TRBV28	CASSLSQLYEQYF	TGTGCCAGCAGTTTATCACAACTATACGAGCAGTACTTC
-	12	TRBJ1-2	-	TRBV9	CASTSSFEGYTF	TGTGCCAGCACCTCCTCCTTCGAGGGCTACACCTTC
-	14	TRBJ2-7	-	TRBV28	CASSPAGLSYEQYF	TGTGCCAGCAGTCCCGCGGGACTGAGCTACGAGCAGTACTTC
-	15	TRBJ2-5	-	TRBV7-8	CASSSDWRYQETQYF	TGTGCCAGCAGCTCCGACTGGCGGTACCAAGAGACCCAGTACTTC